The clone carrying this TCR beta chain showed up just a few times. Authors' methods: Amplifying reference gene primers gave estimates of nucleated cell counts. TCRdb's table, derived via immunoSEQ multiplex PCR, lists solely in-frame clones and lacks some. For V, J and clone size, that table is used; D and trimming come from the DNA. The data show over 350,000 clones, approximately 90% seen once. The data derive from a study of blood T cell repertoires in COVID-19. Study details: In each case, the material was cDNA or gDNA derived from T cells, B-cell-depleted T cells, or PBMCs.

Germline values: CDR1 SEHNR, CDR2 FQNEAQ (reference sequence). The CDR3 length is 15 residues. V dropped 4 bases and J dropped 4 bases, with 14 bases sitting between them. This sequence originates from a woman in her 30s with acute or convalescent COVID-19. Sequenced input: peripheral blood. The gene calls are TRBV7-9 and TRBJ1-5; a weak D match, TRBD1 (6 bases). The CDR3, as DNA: TGTGCCAGCAGCTCTGGGGAGGGGACAAATCAGCCCCAGCATTTT. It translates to CASSSGEGTNQPQHF.